Below, 32 T cell receptor beta chains from the same sample are listed, as sequenced in a study of CD8+ T cells in alopecia areata (dated by TCRdb to about 2018). For 5 or 6 biomarker-study patients, CD4+ cells were further sorted into CD25+CD127- cells. The library was prepared using the immunoSEQ multiplex PCR assay. RNA was extracted from all samples and reverse transcribed into cDNA as template for TCR sequencing. Sourced from immuneACCESS, this table was stored by TCRdb with only in-frame sequences that have V and J called. A share of the clones is absent; for the studies checked, an unresolved V gene accounts for under half, and the remainder has no known explanation. The sample table holds about 13,000 clones, of which around 50% were seen once. The leading ten clones occupy roughly 4% of the sample. The sequenced material came from CD4+ Tregs sorted from blood. All receptors come from a human donor with alopecia areata.

V and J are TRBV5-1 and TRBJ2-1; 8 bases are a match to TRBD2. J gave up 7 bases and V 5 bases, and 5 bases lay outside the gene matches. The CDR3 extends over 13 amino acids. CDR1 is SGHRS and CDR2 is YFSETQ in the germline V gene. CDR3 residues: CASRRGLVNEQFF. CDR3 DNA: TGCGCCAGCAGGAGGGGACTAGTGAATGAGCAGTTCTTC.

The CDR3 loop is CASSPVGTSGYEQYF. CDR3 in DNA: TGTGCCAGCAGTCCCGTCGGGACTAGCGGCTACGAGCAGTACTTC. The chain uses TRBV7-9 and TRBJ2-7, with TRBD2 matching 11 bases. V lost 6 bases, J lost 3 bases, and 7 bases stayed unmatched. Germline CDR1 reads SEHNR; CDR2 reads FQNEAQ (reference sequence). This CDR3 is 15 amino acids long.

In its sample, this clone was seen a few times. The V and J genes are TRBV19 and TRBJ2-2; 12 positions agree with TRBD1. This CDR3 is built from 15 residues. The ends lost 3 bases at V and 6 bases at J; junction bases unmatched: 2. Germline-derived CDR1 and CDR2 are LNHDA and SQIVND (reference sequence). In nucleotides, the CDR3 is TGTGCCAGTAGTATGGGACAGGGGGCGCCCGGGGAGCTGTTTTTT. Amino acids: CASSMGQGAPGELFF.

This clone has a single count. The chain is built from TRBV25-1 and TRBJ1-2; D ambiguous. This CDR3 has 12 residues. Germline-derived CDR1 and CDR2 are MGHDK and SYGVNS. Trimming cost V 8 bases and J 0 bases, with 7 bases left between them. CDR3 sequence reads: CASYGANYGYTF. The CDR3 nucleotides are TGTGCCAGCTACGGGGCTAACTATGGCTACACCTTC.

The chain links TRBV30 to TRBJ2-7; D gene ambiguous. Trimming stripped 2 bases from V and 0 bases from J, with 5 bases between. CDR1 is GTSNPN and CDR2 is SVGIG in the germline V gene (reference sequence). The CDR3 is 12 residues long. The CDR3 nucleotides are TGTGCCTGGAGTCTAAGCTCCTACGAGCAGTACTTC. This sequence encodes CAWSLSSYEQYF.

The V gene is TRBV4-1, the J gene TRBJ2-1, with D possibly being TRBD1 (6 bases). Trimming cost V 0 bases and J 4 bases, with 13 bases left between them. The CDR3 has 16 residues. Germline assignment: CDR1 MGHRA and CDR2 YSYEKL. The CDR3, as DNA: TGCGCCAGCAGCCAAGATCCCGGGACACTATACAATGAGCAGTTCTTC. This sequence encodes CASSQDPGTLYNEQFF.

V and J are TRBV28 and TRBJ1-3; 8 bases align to TRBD1. This CDR3 contains 18 residues. CDR1 and CDR2 from the germline V gene are MDHEN and SYDVKM. V was pared by 1 base and J by 3 bases, with 11 bases of the junction left unmatched. Here the CDR3 reads CASSLSGTGGRYGNTIYF. CDR3 nucleotides: TGTGCCAGCAGTTTATCCGGGACAGGAGGACGTTATGGAAACACCATATATTTT.

The chain joins TRBV2 to TRBJ2-7; the D gene is possibly TRBD1 (5 bases). This CDR3 contains 14 residues. V lost 5 bases, J lost 5 bases, and 16 bases lay in between. CDR1 is SNHLY, CDR2 FYNNEI, per germline. This CDR3 is CASSPQTVGHEQYF. In nucleotides, the CDR3 is TGTGCCAGCAGTCCCCAGACAGTGGGCCACGAGCAGTACTTC.

The V call is TRBV9, the J call TRBJ2-1; 10 nucleotides line up with TRBD2. This CDR3 is built from 16 residues. Looked up from germline, CDR1 is SGDLS and CDR2 is YYNGEE. V was pared by 4 bases and J by 4 bases, with 8 bases of the junction left unmatched. The CDR3 nucleotides read TGTGCCAGCAGCCCCCGGACTAGCGGACCTTACAATGAGCAGTTCTTC. It translates to CASSPRTSGPYNEQFF.

This clone appeared a few times. The chain carries TRBV25-1 and TRBJ2-7; D may be TRBD2 (6 bases). Germline CDR1 reads MGHDK; CDR2 reads SYGVNS. V was trimmed by 6 bases and J by 0 bases, leaving 15 bases between them. The CDR3 runs 15 residues. CDR3 DNA: TGTGCCAGCAGCGGCGGGGCCAGCTCCTCCTACGAGCAGTACTTC. The encoded protein is CASSGGASSSYEQYF.

V and J are TRBV5-1 and TRBJ1-5, with D tentatively TRBD1 (6 bases). Trimming took off 0 bases at V and 1 base at J, with 8 bases between the two ends. Germline CDR1 SGHRS, CDR2 YFSETQ. The CDR3 has 15 residues. The CDR3 nucleotides are TGCGCCAGCAGCTTGGTGGGGGCCAGCAATCAGCCCCAGCATTTT. Translating it yields CASSLVGASNQPQHF.

The chain links TRBV6-5 to TRBJ2-7; weak D call: TRBD2 (7 bases). CDR3 length equals 15 residues. V lost 2 bases and J 3 bases, leaving 14 bases between the germline ends. Germline V gene sequence: CDR1 MNHEY, CDR2 SVGAGI. CDR3 in DNA: TGTGCCAGCAGTTACGGCGGGGGCCTTGGCTACGAGCAGTACTTC. Translation: CASSYGGGLGYEQYF.

The DNA of the CDR3 is TGTGCCAGCAGCTTGGGGACAGGGGCGAACACCGGGGAGCTGTTTTTT. Residues: CASSLGTGANTGELFF. The rearrangement links TRBV5-5 to TRBJ2-2, with 9 bases fitting TRBD1. With V trimmed by 0 bases and J by 0 bases, 0 bases remained unmatched. Germline CDR1 SGHKS, CDR2 YYEKEE (reference sequence). The CDR3 loop spans 16 amino acids.

CDR3 nucleotides: TGCAGTATTCCGGGGAACACTGAAGCTTTCTTT. It is translated as CSIPGNTEAFF. The rearrangement joins TRBV20-1 to TRBJ1-1; D is unclear. The CDR3 is made up of 11 amino acids. Per the germline V gene, CDR1 is DFQATT and CDR2 is SNEGSKA (reference sequence). V gave up 8 bases and J gave up 1 base, with 8 bases separating them.

The V call is TRBV28, the J call TRBJ1-3; D is uncertain. V was cut by 3 bases and J by 1 base, with 1 base left in between. The CDR3 loop spans 12 amino acids. Germline lookup yields CDR1 MDHEN and CDR2 SYDVKM. This CDR3 reads CASSLSGNTIYF. CDR3 sequence (DNA): TGTGCCAGCAGTTTGTCTGGAAACACCATATATTTT.

A single count supports this clone. The genes are TRBV10-2 and TRBJ1-2, with a weak D call TRBD1 (5 bases). The CDR3 runs 12 residues. V lost 5 bases, J lost 13 bases, and 17 bases lay in between. Germline V gene lookup returns CDR1 WSHSY and CDR2 SAAADI. This chain's CDR3 is CASSTEGRQLTF. CDR3 coding DNA: TGCGCCAGCAGTACCGAAGGGCGACAGCTCACCTTC.

The rearrangement joins TRBV30 to TRBJ2-1, with D perhaps TRBD2 (7 bases). V lost 3 bases, J lost 6 bases, and 9 bases lay in between. Germline V CDR1 and CDR2: GTSNPN, SVGIG (reference sequence). The CDR3 length is 12 residues. The CDR3 sequence: CAWRGGPNEQFF. Here the CDR3 DNA reads TGTGCCTGGAGGGGGGGGCCCAATGAGCAGTTCTTC.

This clone was seen a few times. The chain combines TRBV6-6 with TRBJ2-7, with 11 bases matching TRBD2. V shed 8 bases and J 5 bases; nucleotides not matched to a gene: 11. The length of the CDR3 is 15 residues. The V gene's germline CDR1 is MNHNY and CDR2 SVGAGI (reference sequence). The CDR3: CASRPSGRTADEQYF. The CDR3 DNA sequence: TGTGCCAGCCGACCTAGCGGGAGGACGGCAGACGAGCAGTACTTC.

The gene calls are TRBV15 and TRBJ2-5; D call uncertain. The J call may be incorrect, as the DNA end agrees better with TRBJ2-7. Germline V gene lookup returns CDR1 LNHNV and CDR2 YYDKDF (reference sequence). This CDR3 contains 12 residues. CDR3 nucleotides: TGTGCCACCAGCAGCATCCGATCCGAGCAGTACTTC. It yields the protein CATSSIRSEQYF.

The chain combines TRBV5-6 with TRBJ2-1, with TRBD1 matching over 10 bases. Germline CDR1 SGHDT, CDR2 YYEEEE. With 6 bases clipped from V and 10 bases from J, the junction kept 10 bases outside the gene matches. This CDR3 contains 14 residues. The CDR3 protein is CASTRPGQGWEQFF. CDR3 bases: TGTGCCAGCACCCGCCCGGGACAGGGGTGGGAGCAGTTCTTC.

The rearrangement uses TRBV6-5 and TRBJ1-1; tentatively, D is TRBD1 (6 bases). Germline-derived CDR1 and CDR2 are MNHEY and SVGAGI. Trimming cost V 5 bases and J 7 bases, with 20 bases left between them. The CDR3 has 15 residues. CDR3 coding DNA: TGTGCCAGCAGTGTACAGCTTGGGGGGCTCGGTGAAGCTTTCTTT. This gives the protein CASSVQLGGLGEAFF.

The chain joins TRBV7-8 to TRBJ2-5, with D perhaps assigned TRBD1 or TRBD2 (5 bases each). This CDR3 has 15 amino acids. Trimming took off 1 base at V and 5 bases at J, with 14 bases between the two ends. Germline loops: CDR1 SGHVS, CDR2 FQNEAQ. The CDR3 loop reads CASSLVLGTRETQYF. In nucleotides, the CDR3 is TGTGCCAGCAGCTTAGTCCTGGGGACCAGGGAGACCCAGTACTTC. The full variable domain, completed using reference TRBV7-8 and TRBJ2-5, is GAGVSQSPRYKVAKRGQDVALRCDPISGHVSLFWYQQALGQGPEFLTYFQNEAQLDKSGLPSDRFFAERPEGSVSTLKIQRTQQEDSAVYLCASSLVLGTRETQYFGPGTRLLVL.

This rearrangement joins TRBV30 to TRBJ2-2; 12 bases agree with TRBD1. The J segment lost 5 bases and the V segment lost 3 bases, leaving 19 bases of the junction unmatched. The germline V gene has CDR1 GTSNPN and CDR2 SVGIG (reference sequence). This CDR3 is 20 amino acids long. In DNA form, the CDR3 reads TGTGCCTGGAGGCTCGGGCCCGGGACAGGGGGCCGGAGAGTGACCGGGGAGCTGTTTTTT. Translated: CAWRLGPGTGGRRVTGELFF.

This chain uses TRBV28 with TRBJ2-7, with D perhaps TRBD2 (5 bases). This CDR3 has 14 residues. The germline V and J ends were trimmed by 7 bases and 1 base, with 14 bases remaining between them. Looked up from germline, CDR1 is MDHEN and CDR2 is SYDVKM. The CDR3 DNA reads TGTGCCAGCAATATGAAGCGGAGATCCTACGAGCAGTACTTC. This translates into CASNMKRRSYEQYF.

This clone was counted a few times. The chain recombines TRBV7-9 with TRBJ2-7; 12 nucleotides agree with TRBD2. The V gene's germline CDR1 is SEHNR and CDR2 FQNEAQ (reference sequence). The CDR3 spans 17 residues. J gave up 6 bases and V 5 bases, and 14 bases lay outside the gene matches. The CDR3 nucleotides are TGTGCCAGCAGCGCGGGACTAGCGGGCCTGAATCGCGTCGAGCAGTACTTC. This gives the protein CASSAGLAGLNRVEQYF.

The rearrangement links TRBV5-1 to TRBJ2-2; possible D gene TRBD2, 5 bases. This CDR3 contains 16 residues. CDR1 is SGHRS, CDR2 YFSETQ, per germline. Trimming shortened V by 1 base and J by 6 bases, and 16 bases separated the two germline ends. The CDR3 nucleotides read TGCGCCAGCAGCTTGTTTCCGGGGTTTTTTGCCGGGGAGCTGTTTTTT. Protein: CASSLFPGFFAGELFF.

The V call is TRBV5-1, the J call TRBJ2-2; D may be TRBD2 (6 bases). In germline, CDR1 is SGHRS, CDR2 YFSETQ. This CDR3 comprises 15 residues. Trimming pared 1 base from V and 5 bases from J, leaving 12 bases between. This chain's CDR3 is CASSLFAGKTGELFF. CDR3 nucleotide sequence: TGCGCCAGCAGCTTGTTTGCGGGAAAGACCGGGGAGCTGTTTTTT.

This clone was seen only once. The chain has TRBV5-1 and TRBJ2-7; D unresolved. Trimming removed 4 bases at V and 4 bases at J, with 6 bases between. From germline, CDR1 is SGHRS and CDR2 YFSETQ. This CDR3 is built from 11 residues. In DNA, the CDR3 is TGCGCCAGCAGCAAATTTTACGAGCAGTACTTC. It encodes CASSKFYEQYF.

The chain uses TRBV11-3 and TRBJ2-6; D is uncertain. Germline loops: CDR1 SGHNT, CDR2 YENEEA. This CDR3 spans 12 amino acids. V lost 4 bases and J lost 3, with 1 base in between. CDR3 nucleotide sequence: TGTGCCAGCAGCTATGGGGCCAACGTCCTGACTTTC. It codes for CASSYGANVLTF.

This clone was counted a few times. The chain carries TRBV29-1 and TRBJ1-1, with unresolved D. The CDR3 spans 13 residues. The V end was cut by 3 bases, the J end by 0 bases, with 8 bases between. The germline V gene has CDR1 SQVTM and CDR2 ANQGSEA. The CDR3 spells CSVDDTLNTEAFF. In DNA form, the CDR3 reads TGCAGCGTTGACGACACACTGAACACTGAAGCTTTCTTT. Filled out from reference TRBV29-1 and TRBJ1-1, the complete variable domain reads SAVISQKPSRDICQRGTSLTIQCQVDSQVTMMFWYRQQPGQSLTLIATANQGSEATYESGFVIDKFPISRPNLTFSTLTVSNMSPEDSSIYLCSVDDTLNTEAFFGQGTRLTVV.

This clone occurred a few times. The chain joins TRBV4-1 to TRBJ2-3; 7 nucleotides align to TRBD2. After removal of 6 bases from V and 0 bases from J, the junction contained 9 bases not matched to a gene. The CDR3 contains 16 residues. Germline loops: CDR1 MGHRA, CDR2 YSYEKL. The CDR3: CASSLSGWTSTDTQYF. CDR3 nucleotides: TGCGCCAGCAGTCTTAGCGGGTGGACTAGCACAGATACGCAGTATTTT.

V and J are TRBV18 and TRBJ1-5; D unclear. V was shortened by 3 bases and J by 9 bases, with 9 bases between the two germline ends. The germline V gene encodes CDR1 KGHSH and CDR2 LQKENI. The length of the CDR3 is 12 residues. The CDR3 spells CASSPTSGPQHF. CDR3 sequence (DNA): TGTGCCAGCTCACCGACGAGCGGGCCCCAGCATTTT.